This is a list of T cell receptor beta chains from one sample in a study of Ad26.COV2.S vaccination and SARS-CoV-2 variants. The assay was immunoSEQ multiplex PCR, and TCRdb's table has in-frame clones only and misses some. There are more than 300,000 clones in the sample; about 89% occur only once, and about 5% lies in the top ten. The sequencing used peripheral blood, collected in a trial of Ad26.COV2.S vaccine versus placebo. Every receptor here comes from a person aged 18 to 59 who received the Ad26.COV2.S COVID-19 vaccine or a placebo. Each CDR3 is given with its conserved first and last residue. A D gene is named only where the DNA matches it firmly. Size is stated for part of the rows, as once, few or many counts, or as a class when the clone is expanded.

D,J,V,size,DNA,CDR3
-,TRBJ2-2,TRBV5-1,-,TGCGCCAGCAGCTTAGTAGGGAGGACCGGGGAGCTGTTTTTT,CASSLVGRTGELFF
-,TRBJ1-5,TRBV9,-,TGTGCCAGCAGCCCTCGGGAACAGGGGCCCCAGCATTTT,CASSPREQGPQHF
-,TRBJ2-7,TRBV4-3,-,TGCGCCAGCAGCCTCAGGGGCGACAACGAGCAGTACTTC,CASSLRGDNEQYF
-,TRBJ2-2,TRBV6-5,-,TGTGCCAGCAGTAATAGCCGTACGGGGGAGCTGTTTTTT,CASSNSRTGELFF
-,TRBJ2-5,TRBV7-8,-,TGTGCCAGCAGCCCAGGGGGGACGGGGGAGACCCAGTACTTC,CASSPGGTGETQYF
-,TRBJ1-1,TRBV15,-,TGTGCCACCAGTACACAAAACACTGAAGCTTTCTTT,CATSTQNTEAFF
-,TRBJ2-3,TRBV20-1,-,TGCAGTGCTATGAGGGGAGATACGCAGTATTTT,CSAMRGDTQYF
-,TRBJ1-1,TRBV3-1/TRBV3-2,-,TGTGCCAGCAGCCAAGTCGCGGGGGGCGAGGATACTGAAGCTTTCTTT,CASSQVAGGEDTEAFF
-,TRBJ1-2,TRBV15,once,TGTGCCACCAGCAGAGATCTGACAGACGGAGGCTATGGCTACACCTTC,CATSRDLTDGGYGYTF
TRBD1,TRBJ2-1,TRBV6-5,-,TGTGCCAGCAGCCCCGGGACAGGGCCCTACAATGAGCAGTTCTTC,CASSPGTGPYNEQFF
TRBD2,TRBJ2-3,TRBV5-1,-,TGCGCCAGCAGCTTGGGGACTAGCGGGACCACAGATACGCAGTATTTT,CASSLGTSGTTDTQYF
TRBD2,TRBJ2-3,TRBV6-6,-,TGTGCCAGCAGTTCACGGACTAGCGGGAGTGGAGATACGCAGTATTTT,CASSSRTSGSGDTQYF
-,TRBJ2-3,TRBV4-2,-,TGTGCCAGCAGCCAGGAGACCCCAGATACGCAGTATTTT,CASSQETPDTQYF
-,TRBJ2-7,TRBV5-1,once,TGCGCCAGCAGCTTGCAAAACAGGGACTACGAGCAGTACTTC,CASSLQNRDYEQYF
-,TRBJ1-6,TRBV7-3,-,TGTGCCAGCAGCCGCCGGGACGGGCAAAGCTCCTATAATTCACCCCTCCACTTT,CASSRRDGQSSYNSPLHF
TRBD2,TRBJ2-1,TRBV9,-,TGTGCCAGCAGCACAAGGACTAGCGGGAGGATCTATGAGCAGTTCTTC,CASSTRTSGRIYEQFF
-,TRBJ1-1,TRBV29-1,once,TGCAGCGTTTTCACTCAGGGAAGCACTGAAGCTTTCTTT,CSVFTQGSTEAFF
TRBD2,TRBJ2-1,TRBV9,-,TGTGCCAGCAGCGTAGTATCCAGCGGGGGAATCTACAATGAGCAGTTCTTC,CASSVVSSGGIYNEQFF
-,TRBJ2-7,TRBV29-1,-,TGCAGCGTTGAAGATCGGGCGGAGCAGTACTTC,CSVEDRAEQYF
TRBD2,TRBJ2-1,TRBV30,-,TGTGCCTGGAGGACGACTAGCGGGAGGAACAATGAGCAGTTCTTC,CAWRTTSGRNNEQFF
-,TRBJ1-4,TRBV19,-,TGTGCCAGTAGTATTTGGGCAACTAATGAAAAACTGTTTTTT,CASSIWATNEKLFF
-,TRBJ2-5,TRBV2,-,TGTGCCAGCAGTGTGTACCAAGAGACCCAGTACTTC,CASSVYQETQYF
-,TRBJ2-7,TRBV28,-,TGTGCCAGCAGTCTTCTCCGGGGTGAGCAGTACTTC,CASSLLRGEQYF
-,TRBJ1-5,TRBV5-1,-,TGCGCCAGCAGTCCCACGGCGGGGGACAATCAGCCCCAGCATTTT,CASSPTAGDNQPQHF
TRBD1,TRBJ2-5,TRBV6-5,-,TGTGCCAGCAGTATCGGACAGGGGTGGCAAGAGACCCAGTACTTC,CASSIGQGWQETQYF
TRBD2,TRBJ2-1,TRBV19,-,TGTGCCAGTAGTATAGAGTCCGTTAGCGGGTCATACAATGAGCAGTTCTTC,CASSIESVSGSYNEQFF
-,TRBJ1-6,TRBV5-5,once,TGTGCCAGCAGCCACGACAGATCACCCCTCCACTTT,CASSHDRSPLHF
TRBD1,TRBJ1-1,TRBV6-1,-,TGTGCCAGCAGTGAAGTGGGACAGGGGGCGAGGGATGAAGCTTTCTTT,CASSEVGQGARDEAFF
TRBD2,TRBJ2-1,TRBV19,-,TGTGCCAGTAGTAGAACTAGCGGTTCATACAATGAGCAGTTCTTC,CASSRTSGSYNEQFF
-,TRBJ2-4,TRBV28,-,TGTGCCAGCAGTTTTTTGGGGTCAGCTACAAACAAAAACATTCAGTACTTC,CASSFLGSATNKNIQYF
TRBD1,TRBJ1-4,TRBV4-2,-,TGTGCCAGCAGCCAGGGGACAGGGGGAAGGGATGAAAAACTGTTTTTT,CASSQGTGGRDEKLFF
-,TRBJ1-5,TRBV5-5,-,TGTGCCAGCAGCTCTTACTATAGCAATCAGCCCCAGCATTTT,CASSSYYSNQPQHF
-,TRBJ2-1,TRBV5-1,-,TGCGCCAGCAGCTCAGACACGCCCTCCTACAATGAGCAGTTCTTC,CASSSDTPSYNEQFF
TRBD1,TRBJ1-6,TRBV5-1,-,TGCGCCAGCAGAGACAGGGAAGCCTATAATTCACCCCTCCACTTT,CASRDREAYNSPLHF
TRBD1,TRBJ2-3,TRBV7-9,-,TGTGCCAGCAGCTCGGGACAGGGAAGCGCAGATACGCAGTATTTT,CASSSGQGSADTQYF
TRBD2,TRBJ2-6,TRBV27,-,TGTGCCAGCAGTCCGACTAGCGGGGGTCTTCGCTCTGGGGCCAACGTCCTGACTTTC,CASSPTSGGLRSGANVLTF
TRBD1,TRBJ2-7,TRBV2,-,TGTGCCAGCAGACCGGACAGGGGGAGCTACGAGCAGTACTTC,CASRPDRGSYEQYF
TRBD1,TRBJ1-6,TRBV7-2,-,TGTGCCAGCAGCCCTCGGACAGGGGAGGGTTCACCCCTCCACTTT,CASSPRTGEGSPLHF
-,TRBJ2-3,TRBV11-2,-,TGTGCCAGCAGCTTAGTTCCAGGGACTAGCACAGATACGCAGTATTTT,CASSLVPGTSTDTQYF
TRBD1,TRBJ1-6,TRBV19,-,TGTGCCAGTAGTATGGACAGGTGGGGATCACCCCTCCACTTT,CASSMDRWGSPLHF
-,TRBJ1-2,TRBV5-6,-,TGTGCCAGCAGCTTGTACCGACGTTACTATGGCTACACCTTC,CASSLYRRYYGYTF
-,TRBJ2-5,TRBV12-3/TRBV12-4,-,TGTGCCAGCAGTGTGACGGAAGAGACCCAGTACTTC,CASSVTEETQYF
TRBD1,TRBJ1-6,TRBV28,-,TGTGCCAGCAGTTTGACAGGGGGCTTTTCACCCCTCCACTTT,CASSLTGGFSPLHF